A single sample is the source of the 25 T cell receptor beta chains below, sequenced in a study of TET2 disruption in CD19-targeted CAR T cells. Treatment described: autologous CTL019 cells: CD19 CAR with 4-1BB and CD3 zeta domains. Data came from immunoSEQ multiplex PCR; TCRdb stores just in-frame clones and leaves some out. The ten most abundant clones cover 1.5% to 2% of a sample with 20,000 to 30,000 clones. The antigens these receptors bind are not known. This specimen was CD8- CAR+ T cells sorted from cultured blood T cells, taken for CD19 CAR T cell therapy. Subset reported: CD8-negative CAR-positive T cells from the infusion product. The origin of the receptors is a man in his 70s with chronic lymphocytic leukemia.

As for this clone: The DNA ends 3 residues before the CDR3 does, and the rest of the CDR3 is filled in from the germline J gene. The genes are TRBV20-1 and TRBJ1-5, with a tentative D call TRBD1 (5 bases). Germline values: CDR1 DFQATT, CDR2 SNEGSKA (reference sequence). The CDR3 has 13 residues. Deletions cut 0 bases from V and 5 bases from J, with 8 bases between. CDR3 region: CSARDEGDQPQHF. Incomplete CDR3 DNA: TGCAGTGCTAGAGATGAAGGGGATCAGCCC.

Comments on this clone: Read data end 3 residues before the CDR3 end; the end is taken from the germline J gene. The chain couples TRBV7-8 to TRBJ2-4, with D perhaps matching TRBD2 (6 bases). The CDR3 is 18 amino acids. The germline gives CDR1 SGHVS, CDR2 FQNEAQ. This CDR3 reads CASSSPGLRGYSNQPQYF. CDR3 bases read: TGTGCCAGCAGCTCCCCGGGACTTCGAGGGTATAGCAATCAGCCT.

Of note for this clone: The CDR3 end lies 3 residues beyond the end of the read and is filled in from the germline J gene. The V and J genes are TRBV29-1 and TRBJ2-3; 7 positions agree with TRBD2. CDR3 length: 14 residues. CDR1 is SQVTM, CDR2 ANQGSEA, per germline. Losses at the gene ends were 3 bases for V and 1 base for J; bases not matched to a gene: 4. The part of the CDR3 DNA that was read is TGCAGCGTTGATAAGAGCGGGGGCACAGATACG. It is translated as CSVDKSGGTDT. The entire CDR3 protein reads CSVDKSGGTDTQYF.

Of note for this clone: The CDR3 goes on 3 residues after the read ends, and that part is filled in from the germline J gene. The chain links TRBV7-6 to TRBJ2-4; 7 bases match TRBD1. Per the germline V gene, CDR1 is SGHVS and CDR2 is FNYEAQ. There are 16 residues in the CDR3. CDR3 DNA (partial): TGTGCCAGCAGCTTAACATTCGGGACAGCCGACTATGGT. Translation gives CASSLTFGTADYG. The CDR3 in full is CASSLTFGTADYGQYF.

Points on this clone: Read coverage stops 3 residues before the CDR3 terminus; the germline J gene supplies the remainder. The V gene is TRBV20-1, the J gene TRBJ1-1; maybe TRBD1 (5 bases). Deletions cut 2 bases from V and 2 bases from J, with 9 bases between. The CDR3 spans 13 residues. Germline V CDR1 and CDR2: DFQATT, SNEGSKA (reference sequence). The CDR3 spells CSARPRANTEAFF. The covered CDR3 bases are TGCAGTGCTAGACCCAGGGCTAACACTGAA.

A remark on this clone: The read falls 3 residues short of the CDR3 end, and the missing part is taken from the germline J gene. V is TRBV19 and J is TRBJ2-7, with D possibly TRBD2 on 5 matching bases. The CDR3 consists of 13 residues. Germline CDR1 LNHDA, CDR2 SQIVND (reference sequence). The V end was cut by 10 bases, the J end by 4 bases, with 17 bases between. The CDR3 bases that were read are TGTGCCACAAGCGGCGGTAGGACGTACGAG. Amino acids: CATSGGRTYE. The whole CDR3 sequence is CATSGGRTYEQYF. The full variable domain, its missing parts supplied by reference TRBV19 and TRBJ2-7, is DGGITQSPKYLFRKEGQNVTLSCEQNLNHDAMYWYRQDPGQGLRLIYYSQIVNDFQKGDIAEGYSVSREKKESFPLTVTSAQKNPTAFYLCATSGGRTYEQYFGPGTRLTVT.

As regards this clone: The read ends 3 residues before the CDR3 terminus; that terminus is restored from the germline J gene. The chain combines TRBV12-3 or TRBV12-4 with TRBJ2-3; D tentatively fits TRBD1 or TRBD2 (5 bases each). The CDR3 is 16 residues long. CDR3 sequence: CASSPHRAGSNQPQYF. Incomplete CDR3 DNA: TGTGCCAGCAGTCCACATCGGGCAGGGAGCAATCAGCCG.

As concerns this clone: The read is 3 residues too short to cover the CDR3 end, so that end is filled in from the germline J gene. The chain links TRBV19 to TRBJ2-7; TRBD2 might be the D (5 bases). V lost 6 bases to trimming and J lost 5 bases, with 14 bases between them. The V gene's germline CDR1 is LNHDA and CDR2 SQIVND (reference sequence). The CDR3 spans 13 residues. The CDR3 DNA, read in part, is TGTGCCAGTAGAGGGCTAGCTTCCCACGAG. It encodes CASRGLASHE. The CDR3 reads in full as CASRGLASHEQYF.

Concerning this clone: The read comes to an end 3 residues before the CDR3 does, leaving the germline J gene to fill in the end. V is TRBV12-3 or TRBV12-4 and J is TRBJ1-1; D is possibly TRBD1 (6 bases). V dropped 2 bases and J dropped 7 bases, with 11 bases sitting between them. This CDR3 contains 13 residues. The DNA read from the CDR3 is TGTGCCAGCAGTTTAAGGGGGAGAGATGAA. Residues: CASSLRGRDE. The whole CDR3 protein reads CASSLRGRDEAFF.

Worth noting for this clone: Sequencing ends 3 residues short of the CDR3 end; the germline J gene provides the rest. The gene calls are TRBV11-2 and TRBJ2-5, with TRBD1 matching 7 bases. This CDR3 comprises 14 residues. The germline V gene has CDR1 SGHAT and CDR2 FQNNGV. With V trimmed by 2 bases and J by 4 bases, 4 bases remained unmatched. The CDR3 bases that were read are TGTGCCAGCAGCTTAACAGGGGCCGGAGAGACC. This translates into CASSLTGAGET. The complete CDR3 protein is CASSLTGAGETQYF.

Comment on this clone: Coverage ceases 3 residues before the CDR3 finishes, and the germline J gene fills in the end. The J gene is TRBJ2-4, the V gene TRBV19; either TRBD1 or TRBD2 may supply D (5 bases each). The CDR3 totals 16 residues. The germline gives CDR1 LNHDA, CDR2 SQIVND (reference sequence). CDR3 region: CASSIGQGVSNQPQYF. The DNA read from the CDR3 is TGTGCCAGTAGTATAGGGCAGGGAGTAAGCAATCAGCCT.

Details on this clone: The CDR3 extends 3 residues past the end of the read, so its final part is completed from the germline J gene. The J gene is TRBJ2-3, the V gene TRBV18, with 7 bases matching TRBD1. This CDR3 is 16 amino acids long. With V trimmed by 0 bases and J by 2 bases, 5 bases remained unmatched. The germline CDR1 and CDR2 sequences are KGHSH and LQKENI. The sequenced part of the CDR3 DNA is TGTGCCAGCTCACCACCTACAGGGGCCCCCACAGATACG. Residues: CASSPPTGAPTDT. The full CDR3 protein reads CASSPPTGAPTDTQYF.

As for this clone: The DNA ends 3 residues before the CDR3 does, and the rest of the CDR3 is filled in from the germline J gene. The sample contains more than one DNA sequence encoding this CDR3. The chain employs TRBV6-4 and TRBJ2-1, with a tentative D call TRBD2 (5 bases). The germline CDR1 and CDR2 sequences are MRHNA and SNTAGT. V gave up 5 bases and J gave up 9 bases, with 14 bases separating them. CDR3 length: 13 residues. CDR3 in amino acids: CASSPTSGSEQFF. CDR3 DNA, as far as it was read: TGTGCCAGCAGTCCGACCAGCGGAAGTGAG.

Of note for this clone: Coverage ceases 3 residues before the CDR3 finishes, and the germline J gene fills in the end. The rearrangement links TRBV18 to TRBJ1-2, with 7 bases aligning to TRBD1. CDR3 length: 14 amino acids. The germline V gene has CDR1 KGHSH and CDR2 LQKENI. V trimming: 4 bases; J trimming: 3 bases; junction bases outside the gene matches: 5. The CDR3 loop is CASSRPGTDYGYTF. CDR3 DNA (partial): TGTGCCAGCTCACGCCCCGGGACAGACTATGGC.

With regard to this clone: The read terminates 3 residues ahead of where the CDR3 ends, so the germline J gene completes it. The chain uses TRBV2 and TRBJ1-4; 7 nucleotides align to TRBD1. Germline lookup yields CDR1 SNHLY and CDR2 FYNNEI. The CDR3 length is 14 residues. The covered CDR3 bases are TGTGCCAGTACAGGGGACTCTTGGAATTCACCA. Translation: CASTGDSWNSP. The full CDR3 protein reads CASTGDSWNSPLFF.

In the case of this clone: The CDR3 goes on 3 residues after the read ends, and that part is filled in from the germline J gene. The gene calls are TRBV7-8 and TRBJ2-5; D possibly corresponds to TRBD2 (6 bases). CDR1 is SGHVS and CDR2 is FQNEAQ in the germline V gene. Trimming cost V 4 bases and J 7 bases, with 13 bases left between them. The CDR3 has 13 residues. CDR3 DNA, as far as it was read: TGTGCCAGCAGCTCCGACCGAGCGGGGACC. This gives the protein CASSSDRAGT. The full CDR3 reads CASSSDRAGTQYF. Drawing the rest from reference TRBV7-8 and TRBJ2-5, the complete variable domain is GAGVSQSPRYKVAKRGQDVALRCDPISGHVSLFWYQQALGQGPEFLTYFQNEAQLDKSGLPSDRFFAERPEGSVSTLKIQRTQQEDSAVYLCASSSDRAGTQYFGPGTRLLVL.

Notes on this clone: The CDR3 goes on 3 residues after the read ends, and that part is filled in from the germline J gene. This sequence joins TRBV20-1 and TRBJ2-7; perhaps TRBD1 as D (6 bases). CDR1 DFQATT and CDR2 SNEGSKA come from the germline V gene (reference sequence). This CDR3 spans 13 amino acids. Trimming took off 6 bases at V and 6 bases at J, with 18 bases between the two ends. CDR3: CSAAGGSPGEQYF. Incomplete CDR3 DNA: TGCAGTGCGGCTGGGGGCTCTCCTGGCGAG.

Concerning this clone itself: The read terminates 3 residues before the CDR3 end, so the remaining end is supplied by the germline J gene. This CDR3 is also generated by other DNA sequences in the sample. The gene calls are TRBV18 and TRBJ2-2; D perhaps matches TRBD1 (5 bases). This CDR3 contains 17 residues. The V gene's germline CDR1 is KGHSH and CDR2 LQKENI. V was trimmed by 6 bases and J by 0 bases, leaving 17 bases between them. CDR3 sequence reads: CASSPPFGASNTGELFF. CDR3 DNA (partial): TGTGCCAGCTCCCCCCCGTTTGGGGCTTCGAACACCGGGGAG.

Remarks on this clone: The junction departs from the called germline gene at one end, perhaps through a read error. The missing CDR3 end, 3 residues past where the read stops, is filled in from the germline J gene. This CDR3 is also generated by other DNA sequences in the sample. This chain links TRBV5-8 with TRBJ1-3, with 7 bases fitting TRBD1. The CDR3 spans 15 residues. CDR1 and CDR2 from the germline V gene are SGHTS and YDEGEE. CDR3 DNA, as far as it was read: TGTGCCAGCAGCGTCTTGGACAGGATTGGAAACACT. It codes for CASSVLDRIGNT. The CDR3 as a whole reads CASSVLDRIGNTIYF.

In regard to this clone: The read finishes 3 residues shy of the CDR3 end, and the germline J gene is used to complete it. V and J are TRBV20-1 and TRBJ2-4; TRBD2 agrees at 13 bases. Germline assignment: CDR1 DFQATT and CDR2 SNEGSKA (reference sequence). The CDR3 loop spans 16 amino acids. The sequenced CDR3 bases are TGCAGTGCTAGAGATATGGGACTAGCGGGACAGGGGACT. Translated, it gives CSARDMGLAGQGT. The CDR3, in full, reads CSARDMGLAGQGTQYF.

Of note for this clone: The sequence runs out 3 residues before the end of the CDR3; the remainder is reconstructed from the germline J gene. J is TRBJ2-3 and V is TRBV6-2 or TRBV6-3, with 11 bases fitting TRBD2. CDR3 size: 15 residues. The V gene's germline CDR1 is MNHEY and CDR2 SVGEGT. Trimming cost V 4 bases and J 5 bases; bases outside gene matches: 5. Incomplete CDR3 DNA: TGTGCCAGCAGTTTTAGCGGGGGGGCCGGAGATACG. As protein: CASSFSGGAGDT. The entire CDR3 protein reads CASSFSGGAGDTQYF.

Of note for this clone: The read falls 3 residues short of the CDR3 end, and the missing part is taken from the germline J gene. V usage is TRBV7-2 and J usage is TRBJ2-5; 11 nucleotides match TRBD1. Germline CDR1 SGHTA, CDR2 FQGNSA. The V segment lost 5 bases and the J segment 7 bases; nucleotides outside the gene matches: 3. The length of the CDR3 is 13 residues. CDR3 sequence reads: CASSPGQGGTQYF. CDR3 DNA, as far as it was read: TGTGCCAGCAGCCCGGGACAGGGGGGGACC.

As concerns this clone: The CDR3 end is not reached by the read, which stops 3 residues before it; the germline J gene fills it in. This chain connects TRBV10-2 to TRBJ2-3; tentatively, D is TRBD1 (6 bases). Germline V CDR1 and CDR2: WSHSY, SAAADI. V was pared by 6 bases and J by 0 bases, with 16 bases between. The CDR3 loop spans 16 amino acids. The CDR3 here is CASRNATGSSTDTQYF. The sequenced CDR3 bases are TGCGCCAGCAGAAATGCTACAGGGTCGAGCACAGATACG.

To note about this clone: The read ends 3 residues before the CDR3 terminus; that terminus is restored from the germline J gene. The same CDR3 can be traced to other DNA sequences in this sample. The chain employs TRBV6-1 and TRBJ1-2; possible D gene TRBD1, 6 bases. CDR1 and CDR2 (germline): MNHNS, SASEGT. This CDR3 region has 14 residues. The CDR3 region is CASSDLGGAGGYTF. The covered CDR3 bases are TGTGCCAGCAGTGACCTCGGGGGGGCGGGCGGT.

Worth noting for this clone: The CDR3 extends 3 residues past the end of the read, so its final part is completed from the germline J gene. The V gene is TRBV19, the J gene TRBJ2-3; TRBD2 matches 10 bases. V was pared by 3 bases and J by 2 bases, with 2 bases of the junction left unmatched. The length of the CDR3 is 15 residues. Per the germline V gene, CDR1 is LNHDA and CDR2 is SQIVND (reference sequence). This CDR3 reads CASSITSGNTDTQYF. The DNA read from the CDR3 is TGTGCCAGTAGTATTACTAGCGGGAACACAGATACG.